The T cell receptor (beta chain) under discussion was sequenced for a study of CD4 T cells in relation to SARS-CoV-2 and coronaviruses. The CDR3 extends over 17 amino acids. CDR1 is SGHNT, CDR2 YYREEE, per germline (reference sequence). The V segment lost 4 bases and the J segment 1 base; nucleotides outside the gene matches: 11. Unexposed donor CD4+ T cells date from about 2011-2018, before the COVID-19 pandemic. After about ten days of culture, CD4+ T cells were isolated. Comments on this clone: The antigen is unknown.

Some clones are missing from TCRdb's copy, which holds only in-frame ones; the method was immunoSEQ multiplex PCR. Found here are under 25,000 clones, 77% of them singletons; the top ten hold more than 20%. The clonotype originates from a human donor in good health. The specimen was CD4+ T cells from PBMCs, cultured in vitro. The chain has TRBV5-4 and TRBJ2-3; 8 bases align to TRBD2. In DNA form, the CDR3 reads TGTGCCAGCAGCCTGTTACTAGCGGAAGCCCGCACAGATACGCAGTATTTT. Protein product: CASSLLLAEARTDTQYF.